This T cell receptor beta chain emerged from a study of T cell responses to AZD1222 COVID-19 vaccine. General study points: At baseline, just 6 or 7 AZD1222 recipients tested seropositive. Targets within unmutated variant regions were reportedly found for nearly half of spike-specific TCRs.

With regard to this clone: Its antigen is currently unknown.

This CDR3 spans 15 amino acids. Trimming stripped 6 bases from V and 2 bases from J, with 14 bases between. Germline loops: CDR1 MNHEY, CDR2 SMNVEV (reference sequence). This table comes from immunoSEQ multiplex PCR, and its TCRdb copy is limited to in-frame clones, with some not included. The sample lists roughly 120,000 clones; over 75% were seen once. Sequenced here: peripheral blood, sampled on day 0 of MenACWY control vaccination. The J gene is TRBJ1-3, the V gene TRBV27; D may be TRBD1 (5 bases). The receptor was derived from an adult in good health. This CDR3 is CASRALGAAGNTIYF. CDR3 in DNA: TGTGCCAGCAGAGCCCTAGGGGCGGCTGGAAACACCATATATTTT.